This T cell receptor beta chain was found in a study of cytomegalovirus exposure and HLA in healthy donors. For the study at large: Findings of an earlier analysis included about 100 million unique TCR beta sequences from some 180 million T cells. Study-wide points: The CMV antigen specificity of a few CMV-associated chains was confirmed through in vitro analysis. For most TCR beta V segments, an earlier analysis put the productive rate at about 87% or about 30% of the time.

As regards this clone: Its specificity is unknown.

With 60 Vbeta and 13 Jbeta primers, the PCR was carried out. Authors' methods: As a later analysis found, there were 78 million or so unique TCR beta chains, of which roughly 11 million were shared. Profiling relied on immunoSEQ multiplex PCR, and the TCRdb table lists in-frame clones only, not all of them. The DNA was the basis for D and trimming; V, J and clone size are from that table. The table records 90,000 to 140,000 clones, about three quarters of them present only once. The CDR3 is 16 amino acids. With 0 bases removed from V and 9 bases from J, the gap between germline ends came to 18 bases. CDR1 and CDR2 from the germline V gene are MGHRA and YSYEKL.

This rearrangement joins TRBV4-1 to TRBJ2-1, with D tentatively TRBD1 (6 bases). The sample consisted of PBMCs. This clonotype was sampled from a male donor in good health and CMV-seronegative. This chain's CDR3 is CASSQDKQTGQIEQFF. The DNA of the CDR3 is TGCGCCAGCAGCCAAGATAAACAAACAGGACAGATTGAGCAGTTCTTC.